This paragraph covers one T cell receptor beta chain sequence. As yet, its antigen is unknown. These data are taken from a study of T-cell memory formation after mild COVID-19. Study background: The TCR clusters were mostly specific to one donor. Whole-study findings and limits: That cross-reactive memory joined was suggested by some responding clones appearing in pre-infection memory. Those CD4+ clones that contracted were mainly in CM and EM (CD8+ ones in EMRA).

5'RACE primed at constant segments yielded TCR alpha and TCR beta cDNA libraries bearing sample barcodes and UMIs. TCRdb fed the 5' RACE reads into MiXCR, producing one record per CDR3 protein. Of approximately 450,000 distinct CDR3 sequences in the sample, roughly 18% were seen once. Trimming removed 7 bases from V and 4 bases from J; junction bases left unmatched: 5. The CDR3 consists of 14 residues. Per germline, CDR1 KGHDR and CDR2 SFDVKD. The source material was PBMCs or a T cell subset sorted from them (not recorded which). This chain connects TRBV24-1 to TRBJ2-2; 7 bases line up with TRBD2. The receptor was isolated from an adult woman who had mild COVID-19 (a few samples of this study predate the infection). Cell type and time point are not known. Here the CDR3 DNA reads TGTGCCACCAGCGGGGGACTACTCACCGGGGAGCTGTTTTTT. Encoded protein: CATSGGLLTGELFF.